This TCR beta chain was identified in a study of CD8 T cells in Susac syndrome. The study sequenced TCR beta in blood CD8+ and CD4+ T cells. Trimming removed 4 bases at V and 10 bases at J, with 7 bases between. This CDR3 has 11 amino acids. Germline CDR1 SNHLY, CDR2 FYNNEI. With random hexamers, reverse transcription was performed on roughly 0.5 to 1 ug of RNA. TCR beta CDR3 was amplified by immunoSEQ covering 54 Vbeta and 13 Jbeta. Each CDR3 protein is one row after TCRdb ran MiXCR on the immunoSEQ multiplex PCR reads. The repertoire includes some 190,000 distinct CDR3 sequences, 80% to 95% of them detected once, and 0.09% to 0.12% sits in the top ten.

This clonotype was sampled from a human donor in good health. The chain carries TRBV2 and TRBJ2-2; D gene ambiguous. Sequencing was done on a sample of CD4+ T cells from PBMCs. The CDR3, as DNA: TGTGCCAGCAGTGGGGTGGAGGAGCTGTTTTTT. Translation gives CASSGVEELFF.